This entry features one T cell receptor (beta chain) sequence. Its antigen is not known. This specimen belongs to a study of T cell responses to AZD1222 COVID-19 vaccine. Study-level results: Among spike-specific TCRs, nearly half reportedly target unmutated variant regions. Repertoires were sampled only after the peak T cell response. Donors were mostly white British, more females; clonal diversity possibly underestimated. A rise in Spike-specific TCR breadth and depth followed two AZD1222 doses.

V lost 0 bases and J lost 1, with 10 bases in between. The length of the CDR3 is 15 residues. Per the germline V gene, CDR1 is SGDLS and CDR2 is YYNGEE. TCRdb keeps only in-frame clones here, not all; method: immunoSEQ multiplex PCR. Of fewer than 110,000 clones listed, around 83% were seen once; the top ten hold about 1.4%. The TCR was taken from an adult in good health. The chain combines TRBV9 with TRBJ1-2; D call uncertain. The starting material was peripheral blood, obtained on day 0 of AZD1222 vaccination. DNA for the CDR3: TGTGCCAGCAGCGTAGACCCGGACCGTAACTATGGCTACACCTTC. This sequence encodes CASSVDPDRNYGYTF.